This record covers a single T cell receptor beta chain. Its antigen is as yet unknown. Samples with a second dose at about 4 or about 12 weeks were pooled together. Profiled with immunoSEQ multiplex PCR; TCRdb holds only in-frame clones, not every one. The data contain 100,000 or so clones, more than 75% of them seen just once; the ten biggest clones take up about 9.4%. This sample stems from a study of T cell responses to AZD1222 COVID-19 vaccine. The CDR3 is 14 amino acids. Germline V gene lookup returns CDR1 MNHEY and CDR2 SVGAGI. V was cut by 6 bases and J by 3 bases, with 11 bases left in between. Study-wide findings and caveats: Increased Spike-specific TCR breadth and depth were observed after two AZD1222 doses. No day 14 peak samples; only post-peak repertoires were characterized.

The J gene is TRBJ1-4, the V gene TRBV6-5; unclear D gene. The sample was peripheral blood, taken 28 days after the second AZD1222 dose. The source of this sequence is an adult who received the AZD1222 COVID-19 vaccine. Here the CDR3 DNA reads TGTGCCAGCAGCCACAACAGCGCTAATGAAAAACTGTTTTTT. Translated: CASSHNSANEKLFF.